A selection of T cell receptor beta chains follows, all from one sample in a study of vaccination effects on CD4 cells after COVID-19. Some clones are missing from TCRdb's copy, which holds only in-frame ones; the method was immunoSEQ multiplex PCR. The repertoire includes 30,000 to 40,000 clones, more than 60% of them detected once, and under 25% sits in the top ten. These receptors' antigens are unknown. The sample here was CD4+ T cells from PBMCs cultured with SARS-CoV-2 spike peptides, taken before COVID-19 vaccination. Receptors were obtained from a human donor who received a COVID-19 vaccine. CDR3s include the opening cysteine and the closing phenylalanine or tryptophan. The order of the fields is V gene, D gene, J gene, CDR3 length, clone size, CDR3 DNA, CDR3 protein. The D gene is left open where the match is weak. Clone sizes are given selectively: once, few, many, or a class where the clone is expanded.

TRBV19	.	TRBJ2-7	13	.	TGTGCCAGTAGTACGACAGGTGCCTACGAGCAGTACTTC	CASSTTGAYEQYF
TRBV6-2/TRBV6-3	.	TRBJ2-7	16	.	TGTGCCAGCAGTTCTTATAGGACCTCAGGCCTCTACGAGCAGTACTTC	CASSSYRTSGLYEQYF
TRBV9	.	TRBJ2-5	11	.	TGTGCCAGCAGCCGAGGGGAGACCCAGTACTTC	CASSRGETQYF
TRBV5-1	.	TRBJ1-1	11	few	TGCGCCAGCAGCGAGAGGGGCAGCGCTTTCTTT	CASSERGSAFF
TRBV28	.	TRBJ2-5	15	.	TGTGCCAGCAGTTCATCGTCAGGCCCTCAAGAGACCCAGTACTTC	CASSSSSGPQETQYF
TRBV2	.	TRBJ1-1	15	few	TGTGCCAGCACCCCCGGAGAGGGGACGAACACTGAAGCTTTCTTT	CASTPGEGTNTEAFF
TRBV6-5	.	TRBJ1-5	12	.	TGTGCCAGCAGGACCACGGGCCAGCCCCAGCATTTT	CASRTTGQPQHF
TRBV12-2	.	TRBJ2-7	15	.	TGTGCAAGTCGCTTAGCGGGGGGAGGGTCCTACGAGCAGTACTTC	CASRLAGGGSYEQYF
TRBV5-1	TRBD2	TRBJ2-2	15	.	TGCGCCAGCAGCCCTCTAGCGGGGGTTTCCGGGGAGCTGTTTTTT	CASSPLAGVSGELFF
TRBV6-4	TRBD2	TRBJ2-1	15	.	TGTGCCAGCAGTGACCTAGCGGGAGGGGGCAATGAGCAGTTCTTC	CASSDLAGGGNEQFF
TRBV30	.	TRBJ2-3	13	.	TGTGCCTTCTCGACAGGCGGCACAGATACGCAGTATTTT	CAFSTGGTDTQYF